A selection of T cell receptor beta chains follows, all from one sample in a study of response to subunit inactivated influenza vaccine. Via MiXCR, TCRdb re-called the RT-PCR reads, giving one row per CDR3 protein. This sample has about 800,000 distinct CDR3 sequences, with roughly 20% found just once. The sequencing used PBMCs from blood, collected 5 days after vaccination. These receptors were obtained from a man aged 50-60 years who received an inactivated influenza vaccine. Both conserved end residues are part of each CDR3. The D gene is left open where the match is weak. Size is omitted from some rows. Given values are once, few, many or a class for expanded clones.

clone_size j_call d_call v_call cdr3_length cdr3_nt cdr3_aa
many TRBJ1-5 TRBD1 TRBV7-2 14 TGTGCCAGCAGCAAGGACAGGGGCAATCAGCCCCAGCATTTT CASSKDRGNQPQHF
many TRBJ2-1 TRBD2 TRBV12-3/TRBV12-4 15 TGTGCCAGCAGTAAGACTAGCGGGGGCTACAATGAGCAGTTCTTC CASSKTSGGYNEQFF
few TRBJ2-1 . TRBV9 15 TGTGCCAGCAGCGACACTAGGCCCCAGTGGGATGAGCAGTTCTTC CASSDTRPQWDEQFF
. TRBJ2-7 TRBD1 TRBV12-3/TRBV12-4 12 TGTGCCAGCAGTCCGGACAGGGGCGAGCAGTACTTC CASSPDRGEQYF
many TRBJ2-7 TRBD1 TRBV29-1 11 TGCAGCGTGGGGACAGGGAACGAGCAGTACTTC CSVGTGNEQYF
many TRBJ2-7 . TRBV29-1 13 TGCAGCGTTTTACAACAGGACTCCTACGAGCAGTACTTC CSVLQQDSYEQYF
few TRBJ2-7 TRBD1 TRBV7-9 13 TGTGCCAGCAGCGGACAGGGGGTCCACGAGCAGTACTTC CASSGQGVHEQYF
few TRBJ2-1 . TRBV7-2 12 TGTGCCAGCAGCTTATACCCTAATGAGCAGTTCTTC CASSLYPNEQFF
. TRBJ2-7 TRBD1 TRBV10-3 15 TGTGCCATCAGTGAGAGACAGGGGGCGACCTACGAGCAGTACTTC CAISERQGATYEQYF
many TRBJ1-2 . TRBV19 14 TGTGCCAGTAGTTTTGGGACGGGGAACTATGGCTACACCTTC CASSFGTGNYGYTF
few TRBJ1-1 . TRBV25-1 11 TGTGCCAGCAGTGAAGCCGGGGAAGCTTTCTTT CASSEAGEAFF
. TRBJ1-6 . TRBV28 12 TGTGCCAGCAGTTTGTTTAATTCACCCCTCCACTTT CASSLFNSPLHF
few TRBJ1-2 . TRBV29-1 13 TGCAGCTTCGGACGGGGGGGCTACTATGGCTACACCTTC CSFGRGGYYGYTF
many TRBJ2-7 . TRBV7-2 11 TGTGCCAGCAGTTTATACTACGAGCAGTACTTC CASSLYYEQYF
few TRBJ2-7 . TRBV3-1 15 TGTGCCAGCAGCCTACTACTAGCTGGGGCGAACGAGCAGTACTTC CASSLLLAGANEQYF
few TRBJ2-1 . TRBV7-6 14 TGTGCCAGCAGCGTTAGCGGACACTACAATGAGCAGTTCTTC CASSVSGHYNEQFF
. TRBJ2-7 . TRBV6-5 14 TGTGCCAGCAATTCCGTACAGGGGAGGCACGAGCAGTACTTC CASNSVQGRHEQYF
. TRBJ2-2 . TRBV3-1 15 TGTGCCAGCAGCCAAGCTGGCCTTAACACCGGGGAGCTGTTTTTT CASSQAGLNTGELFF
few TRBJ2-1 TRBD2 TRBV12-3/TRBV12-4 13 TGTGCCAGCAATTTAGCGGGGGACAATGAGCAGTTCTTC CASNLAGDNEQFF
. TRBJ1-1 . TRBV12-3/TRBV12-4 14 TGTGCCAGCAGTTTTGTGCTTATGAACACTGAAGCTTTCTTT CASSFVLMNTEAFF
few TRBJ2-5 . TRBV7-8 13 TGTGCCAGCAGCTGGGACACCCAAGAGACCCAGTACTTC CASSWDTQETQYF
. TRBJ2-2 . TRBV29-1 12 TGCAGCGTTGGGCCGGCCACCGGGGAGCTGTTTTTT CSVGPATGELFF
few TRBJ2-7 . TRBV18 13 TGTGCCAGCTCGCCGGGACAAATTTACGAGCAGTACTTC CASSPGQIYEQYF
few TRBJ1-1 . TRBV7-9 14 TGTGCCAGCAGCTTAGCCGGACCGAACACTGAAGCTTTCTTT CASSLAGPNTEAFF
. TRBJ2-3 TRBD2 TRBV7-8 17 TGTGCCAGCAGCTTAGGGGGACTAGCGGGAGTCACAGATACGCAGTATTTT CASSLGGLAGVTDTQYF
many TRBJ1-6 . TRBV7-2 16 TGTGCCAGCAGCTTAGCTTCAGGCGGACTAAATTCACCCCTCCACTTT CASSLASGGLNSPLHF
many TRBJ2-3 . TRBV5-6 14 TGTGCCAGCAGCTTGTTTTTTCGCCCGGGTACGCAGTATTTT CASSLFFRPGTQYF
. TRBJ2-1 TRBD2 TRBV29-1 13 TGCAGCTCAGCGACTAGCGGGTACAATGAGCAGTTCTTC CSSATSGYNEQFF
. TRBJ1-2 . TRBV6-5 12 TGTGCCAGCAGTTACGAGGGACTTGGCTACACCTTC CASSYEGLGYTF
many TRBJ2-7 . TRBV5-6 14 TGTGCCAGCAGCTTCTCCCGACAGGCCTACGAGCAGTACTTC CASSFSRQAYEQYF
. TRBJ2-1 . TRBV5-1 13 TGCGCCAGCAGCTCGGACACGTACAATGAGCAGTTCTTC CASSSDTYNEQFF
. TRBJ2-1 TRBD2 TRBV5-1 16 TGCGCCAGCAGAGTCCGTCTAGCGGGTTCCTACAATGAGCAGTTCTTC CASRVRLAGSYNEQFF
few TRBJ2-3 TRBD2 TRBV7-6 16 TGTGCCAGCAGCTTAGGACTAGCGACTAGCACAGATACGCAGTATTTT CASSLGLATSTDTQYF
few TRBJ2-7 . TRBV12-3/TRBV12-4 14 TGTGCCAGCAGTCCACGCCTGGACGGCTACGAGCAGTACTTC CASSPRLDGYEQYF
few TRBJ2-2 . TRBV6-5 16 TGTGCCAGCAGTTACGAGTGGGGCGCGAACACCGGGGAGCTGTTTTTT CASSYEWGANTGELFF
. TRBJ1-2 . TRBV5-1 13 TGCGCCAGCAGCTTGGGGGGTCGCTATGGCTACACCTTC CASSLGGRYGYTF
. TRBJ2-4 TRBD2 TRBV20-1 17 TGCAGTGCTATAAGTGGGACTAGCGGGAGAGCCAAAAACATTCAGTACTTC CSAISGTSGRAKNIQYF
few TRBJ2-1 TRBD1 TRBV20-1 18 TGCAGTGCTAGCGCTCAATCGGACAGGGCCTCCTGGGGGAATGAGCAGTTCTTC CSASAQSDRASWGNEQFF
. TRBJ1-1 . TRBV5-5 14 TGTGCCAGCAGCTTTCAGGGTGGCTTCACTGAAGCTTTCTTT CASSFQGGFTEAFF
few TRBJ2-5 TRBD1 TRBV9 16 TGTGCCAGCAGCGTAGACTCGGGGACAGGGGCCGGGGCCCAGTACTTC CASSVDSGTGAGAQYF
few TRBJ1-3 . TRBV4-2 16 TGTGCCAGCAGGCGTATCGAAAGGACGGGAGGAAACACCATATATTTT CASRRIERTGGNTIYF
few TRBJ2-5 . TRBV20-1 14 TGCAGTGCTAGGGGAGAAAACACCCCCAGGACCCAGTACTTC CSARGENTPRTQYF
. TRBJ1-4 . TRBV7-2 15 TGTGCCAGCAGCCAAGACTCAGCAACTAATGAAAAACTGTTTTTT CASSQDSATNEKLFF
many TRBJ1-4 . TRBV12-3/TRBV12-4 13 TGTGCCAGCAGTGATATGGGTGATGAAAAACTGTTTTTT CASSDMGDEKLFF
. TRBJ2-7 . TRBV6-1 14 TGTGCCAGCAGACGCGACCCACAGACGTACGAGCAGTACTTC CASRRDPQTYEQYF
few TRBJ1-5 . TRBV20-1 14 TGCAGTGCTAGGGGTGGGCCTTCAAATCAGCCCCAGCATTTT CSARGGPSNQPQHF
many TRBJ2-7 . TRBV12-3/TRBV12-4 13 TGTGCCAGCAGTAAGGACACTACCTACGAGCAGTACTTC CASSKDTTYEQYF
. TRBJ2-1 TRBD2 TRBV9 19 TGTGCCAGCAGCGTAGGTCTAGCGGGGGGGCCAGTGGTTTACAATGAGCAGTTCTTC CASSVGLAGGPVVYNEQFF
. TRBJ1-1 . TRBV27 13 TGTGCCAGCCGGCTTGGCCGTCGCACTGAAGCTTTCTTT CASRLGRRTEAFF